The source of this T cell receptor beta chain is a study of shared clonotypes between healthy human individuals. Notes on the study in general: Naive subsets, compared against memory subsets, generally had larger estimated richness values.

Libraries were prepared by immunoSEQ multiplex PCR; TCRdb keeps only in-frame clonotypes and omits some of them. Of 2.3 million or so clones listed, more than 80% are singletons. Notes on this clone: Antigen: not known.

This CDR3 is built from 14 residues. From germline, CDR1 is LNHDA and CDR2 SQIVND (reference sequence). V lost 3 bases to trimming and J lost 4 bases, with 13 bases between them. All donors were Caucasian adults living in Nashville, Tennessee. Division of CD4+ cells produced a CD45RA+ naive subset and a CD45RA-negative memory subset. J is TRBJ2-7 and V is TRBV19; TRBD2 is a possible D gene (5 bases). Source material: naive CD4+ T cells from PBMCs. Sample subset: CD45RA+ positively selected. This clonotype originated in a man between 18 and 29 years old in good health. Some clones in this sample may be carry-over from other donors' samples. This chain's CDR3 is CASSMWETQYEQYF. DNA for the CDR3: TGTGCCAGTAGTATGTGGGAGACCCAATACGAGCAGTACTTC.